The source of this T cell receptor beta chain is a study of cytomegalovirus exposure and HLA in healthy donors. Study in general: The Caucasian-associated ancestry cluster contained about four fifths of the 300 to 400 genotyped donors. Findings and limits, study-wide: The study carried out a later analysis of TCR beta sequences. It associated some 17,000 of them with specific HLA alleles at a false discovery rate of 0.05. The availability of immune exposure information extended only to CMV serostatus.

Germline lookup yields CDR1 SGHTA and CDR2 FQGNSA. The CDR3 spans 15 residues. V was pared by 3 bases and J by 5 bases, with 6 bases of the junction left unmatched. In the PCR, 60 Vbeta and 13 Jbeta primers were used. In the original workflow: The count from a later analysis was about 80 million unique TCR beta chains, 9 million to 12 million of them shared. The data were produced by immunoSEQ multiplex PCR, yet TCRdb's version contains in-frame clones alone and is incomplete. That table gives V, J and clone size, and the DNA gave D and trimming. The table lists more than 80,000 clones, 60% to 75% of them singletons. The count of this clone is one. The antigen is unknown.

This receptor was taken from a female donor in good health and CMV-seropositive. The chain recombines TRBV7-2 with TRBJ2-5, with 10 positions matching TRBD2. What was sequenced was PBMCs. The CDR3 bases are TGTGCCAGCAGCTTTTCAGCGGGAGGGCCGGAGACCCAGTACTTC. It yields the protein CASSFSAGGPETQYF. Combining the CDR3 with reference TRBV7-2 and TRBJ2-5 gives the whole variable domain GAGVSQSPSNKVTEKGKDVELRCDPISGHTALYWYRQSLGQGLEFLIYFQGNSAPDKSGLPSDRFSAERTGGSVSTLTIQRTQQEDSAVYLCASSFSAGGPETQYFGPGTRLLVL.